The source of this TCR beta chain is a study of PD-1 blockade in classical Hodgkin lymphoma. Notes on the study in general: By C4D1, CD4+ diversity increased significantly, especially in complete responders. The study found complete responders had baseline diversity similar to newly diagnosed patients.

Comments on this clone: Its antigen is undetermined.

V lost 5 bases, J lost 2 bases, and 6 bases stayed unmatched. Germline CDR1 MDHEN, CDR2 SYDVKM. The CDR3 spans 15 residues. Autologous stem cell transplantation was followed by relapse in every patient, and brentuximab vedotin exposure varied. Assay: immunoSEQ multiplex PCR; the TCRdb copy retains only in-frame clones and omits some. The sample lists roughly 96,000 clones, about 91% occurring once. The source material was peripheral blood mononuclear cells (PBMCs), sampled before the second cycle of nivolumab. The TCR was taken from a human donor with classical Hodgkin lymphoma. The chain recombines TRBV28 with TRBJ2-7; 10 bases agree with TRBD2. CDR3 in DNA: TGTGCCAGCAGTCCAACCCTAGCGGGGGCCTACGAGCAGTACTTC. Encoded protein: CASSPTLAGAYEQYF.